A single sample gave rise to the 20 T cell receptor beta chains below, sequenced in a study of cytomegalovirus exposure and HLA in healthy donors. Amplification used 60 Vbeta primers and 13 Jbeta primers. The protocol was immunoSEQ multiplex PCR, while the TCRdb copy is restricted to in-frame clones and leaves out a portion. Of roughly 150,000 clones listed, roughly 80% are singletons. Sequencing input: PBMCs. All receptors come from a woman in her forties in good health and CMV-seropositive.

With respect to this clone: Its ends do not fully match the called genes, so a read error is possible. The chain uses TRBV7-9 and TRBJ2-1; 7 nucleotides line up with TRBD2. The CDR3 consists of 15 residues. Germline V gene lookup returns CDR1 SEHNR and CDR2 FQNEAQ (reference sequence). The CDR3 reads CSSNPGGPSYNEQFF. CDR3 DNA sequence: TGTTCCAGCAACCCGGGAGGCCCTTCCTACAATGAGCAGTTCTTC.

The chain uses TRBV4-2 and TRBJ2-3; TRBD2 matches 9 bases. CDR1 is LGHNA and CDR2 is YNFKEQ in the germline V gene. V gave up 1 base and J gave up 2 bases; unmatched junction bases: 4. The CDR3 consists of 16 residues. In nucleotides, the CDR3 is TGTGCCAGCAGCCAAGTTCTAGCGGGGTACACAGATACGCAGTATTTT. This sequence encodes CASSQVLAGYTDTQYF.

V is TRBV28 and J is TRBJ1-6, with 8 bases matching TRBD1. This CDR3 region has 15 residues. V gave up 5 bases and J gave up 8 bases; unmatched junction bases: 8. The germline gives CDR1 MDHEN, CDR2 SYDVKM. The CDR3 DNA is TGTGCCAGCAGTCCCAGGACAGGGTTACATTCACCCCTCCACTTT. Translation: CASSPRTGLHSPLHF.

The chain is built from TRBV25-1 and TRBJ2-3, with TRBD2 matching over 10 bases. Germline lookup yields CDR1 MGHDK and CDR2 SYGVNS. J was trimmed by 6 bases and V by 3 bases; bases with no gene match: 6. There are 15 residues in the CDR3. The CDR3 sequence: CASSEQLAGADTQYF. CDR3 nucleotides: TGTGCCAGCAGTGAGCAGCTAGCGGGGGCGGATACGCAGTATTTT.

This rearrangement joins TRBV5-1 to TRBJ2-1, with TRBD1 matching over 8 bases. With 0 bases clipped from V and 8 bases from J, the junction kept 7 bases outside the gene matches. The CDR3 spans 15 residues. The germline gives CDR1 SGHRS, CDR2 YFSETQ. In DNA form, the CDR3 reads TGCGCCAGCAGCTTGGCAACAGGGGGGATCGATGAGCAGTTCTTC. Translated: CASSLATGGIDEQFF.

This chain uses TRBV30 with TRBJ1-3, with D possibly being TRBD1 (6 bases). Trimming removed 2 bases at V and 4 bases at J, with 9 bases between. The germline CDR1 and CDR2 sequences are GTSNPN and SVGIG (reference sequence). The CDR3 consists of 13 residues. Here the CDR3 reads CAWSRGAGNTIYF. DNA of the CDR3: TGTGCCTGGAGTCGGGGGGCCGGAAACACCATATATTTT.

This clone was seen a few times. The chain couples TRBV6-6 to TRBJ1-5, with TRBD1 as a possible D gene (6 bases). Germline V gene sequence: CDR1 MNHNY, CDR2 SVGAGI (reference sequence). V shed 5 bases and J shed 3 bases, with 14 bases lying between them. The CDR3 runs 15 residues. DNA of the CDR3: TGTGCCAGCAGTAACAGGGACCGGAACAATCAGCCCCAGCATTTT. Protein product: CASSNRDRNNQPQHF.

The sample holds a few counts of this clone. The J gene is TRBJ2-3, the V gene TRBV5-1; TRBD1 matches 12 bases. Trimming at V came to 7 bases and at J to 5 bases, leaving 8 bases not matched to a gene. The CDR3 extends over 15 amino acids. Germline V gives CDR1 SGHRS, CDR2 YFSETQ. The CDR3 sequence is CASGRRDRGRDTQYF. The CDR3 bases are TGCGCCAGCGGTCGCCGGGACAGGGGGCGAGATACGCAGTATTTT.

This clone occurred once. The chain recombines TRBV6-5 with TRBJ2-2; a possible D gene is TRBD1 (6 bases). The CDR3 has 15 residues. The V gene's germline CDR1 is MNHEY and CDR2 SVGAGI. Trimming removed 5 bases from V and 1 base from J, with 11 bases in between. The DNA for the CDR3 is TGTGCCAGCAGTCCAGGGGCCCTGAACACCGGGGAGCTGTTTTTT. This gives the protein CASSPGALNTGELFF.

The V call is TRBV5-4, the J call TRBJ2-1; 9 nucleotides match TRBD2. Losses at the gene ends were 3 bases for V and 5 bases for J; bases not matched to a gene: 12. This CDR3 is built from 17 residues. Germline lookup yields CDR1 SGHNT and CDR2 YYREEE (reference sequence). The CDR3: CASSSGTSWEKNNEQFF. CDR3 nucleotide sequence: TGTGCCAGCAGCTCCGGGACTAGCTGGGAAAAAAACAATGAGCAGTTCTTC.

V gene TRBV28 combines with J gene TRBJ2-7, with unresolved D. CDR1 is MDHEN, CDR2 SYDVKM, per germline. V lost 6 bases, J lost 4 bases, and 22 bases lay in between. This CDR3 comprises 16 residues. CDR3 residues: CASSPRGVSANYEQYF. The CDR3 nucleotides are TGTGCCAGCAGCCCCCGAGGTGTCTCGGCCAATTACGAGCAGTACTTC.

DNA for the CDR3: TGTGCCAGCAGTGAACAGGGGCCCACCGGGGAGCTGTTTTTT. It is translated as CASSEQGPTGELFF. The rearrangement uses TRBV2 and TRBJ2-2, with D possibly matching TRBD1 (6 bases). V lost 2 bases and J lost 4, with 8 bases in between. The germline gives CDR1 SNHLY, CDR2 FYNNEI. This CDR3 contains 14 residues.

This clone showed up just once. The chain couples TRBV29-1 to TRBJ2-6, with 11 bases aligning to TRBD1. The CDR3 contains 18 residues. CDR1 and CDR2 (germline): SQVTM, ANQGSEA. The junction had 6 bases not matched to a gene; V was cut back by 1 base and J by 1 base. The CDR3: CSVEVRGTGGSGANVLTF. CDR3 DNA sequence: TGCAGCGTTGAAGTAAGGGGGACAGGGGGTTCTGGGGCCAACGTCCTGACTTTC.

The J gene is TRBJ2-7, the V gene TRBV27, with 7 bases matching TRBD2. The germline V gene has CDR1 MNHEY and CDR2 SMNVEV (reference sequence). The V and J ends lost 6 bases and 3 bases, in that order; junction bases with no gene match: 11. This CDR3 has 15 amino acids. CDR3 bases: TGTGCCAGCAGAAGGGTGGTAGCGGGTTTCTACGAGCAGTACTTC. Translating it yields CASRRVVAGFYEQYF.

The chain has TRBV5-4 and TRBJ2-2; D not resolved. Germline V lookup: CDR1 SGHNT, CDR2 YYREEE (reference sequence). This CDR3 contains 12 residues. The V end was cut by 4 bases, the J end by 2 bases, with 3 bases between. CDR3 sequence: CASSLNTGELFF. CDR3 DNA: TGTGCCAGCAGCCTTAACACCGGGGAGCTGTTTTTT.

The CDR3 sequence: CASSQAPRAEVPNEQFF. The CDR3, as DNA: TGCGCCAGCAGCCAAGCGCCCCGCGCGGAAGTCCCGAATGAGCAGTTCTTC. The chain has TRBV4-3 and TRBJ2-1; D is undetermined. This CDR3 comprises 17 residues. CDR1 LGHNA and CDR2 YSLEER come from the germline V gene. V lost 1 base, J lost 7 bases, and 20 bases lay in between.

The rearrangement uses TRBV19 and TRBJ2-7, with 9 bases aligning to TRBD1. This CDR3 has 15 amino acids. V was clipped by 7 bases and J by 2 bases; unmatched bases: 9. Germline V gene data show CDR1 as LNHDA and CDR2 as SQIVND (reference sequence). The CDR3 sequence: CASTAGQGAPYEQYF. In DNA, the CDR3 is TGTGCCAGTACCGCGGGACAGGGAGCCCCCTACGAGCAGTACTTC.

This chain's CDR3 is CASSIAGGEQFF. The CDR3 DNA is TGTGCCAGTAGTATAGCAGGGGGTGAGCAGTTCTTC. The rearrangement uses TRBV19 and TRBJ2-1, with 7 bases identical to TRBD1. V shed 1 base, J shed 9 bases, and the junction held 0 bases outside the gene matches. The CDR3 consists of 12 residues. Germline CDR1 LNHDA, CDR2 SQIVND (reference sequence).

The J gene is TRBJ2-3, the V gene TRBV7-9, with 7 bases aligning to TRBD1. This CDR3 has 15 amino acids. Per germline, CDR1 SEHNR and CDR2 FQNEAQ (reference sequence). V gave up 4 bases and J gave up 3 bases; unmatched junction bases: 7. The CDR3 DNA is TGTGCCAGCAGCTACACCGGGACAGCAACAGATACGCAGTATTTT. Translated: CASSYTGTATDTQYF. The full variable domain, with the rest looked up from reference TRBV7-9 and TRBJ2-3, is DTGVSQNPRHKITKRGQNVTFRCDPISEHNRLYWYRQTLGQGPEFLTYFQNEAQLEKSRLLSDRFSAERPKGSFSTLEIQRTEQGDSAMYLCASSYTGTATDTQYFGPGTRLTVL.

V is TRBV4-2 and J is TRBJ2-7, with 9 bases matching TRBD2. CDR1 is LGHNA and CDR2 is YNFKEQ in the germline V gene. J gave up 0 bases and V 0 bases, and 3 bases lay outside the gene matches. The CDR3 has 16 residues. CDR3 in DNA: TGTGCCAGCAGCCAAGAGGGGCGGGGGGGCTCCTACGAGCAGTACTTC. The encoded protein is CASSQEGRGGSYEQYF.